These T cell receptor beta chains were read from a single sample in a study of human thymus T cells. The assay was immunoSEQ multiplex PCR, and TCRdb's table has in-frame clones only and misses some. The sample includes some 46,000 clones, approximately 95% of them seen just once. The sequenced material came from blood. These receptors all come from a girl in the first two years of life with a congenital heart defect but otherwise immunologically healthy. Each CDR3 is given with its conserved first and last residue. The order of the fields is clone size, V gene, D gene, J gene, CDR3 DNA, CDR3 protein. A D gene is named only where the DNA matches it firmly. Clone size is given for some rows only: seen once, a few or many times, or a class if the clone is expanded.

>NA|TRBV5-1|NA|TRBJ2-3
TGCGCCAGCAGCACTACAGGGAAACCTAGCACAGATACGCAGTATTTT
CASSTTGKPSTDTQYF
>NA|TRBV19|NA|TRBJ2-5
TGTGCCAGTAAGGTCCAGAGTGGACGGCAAGAGACCCAGTACTTC
CASKVQSGRQETQYF
>NA|TRBV5-1|NA|TRBJ2-2
TGCGCCAGCAGCTGGCCACGTGGGGGGCGCAGCACCGGGGAGCTGTTTTTT
CASSWPRGGRSTGELFF
>NA|TRBV5-1|NA|TRBJ1-1
TGCGCCAGCAGCTGGACCCCAAGGGGCAGAGTAAAGACTGAAGCTTTCTTT
CASSWTPRGRVKTEAFF
>NA|TRBV6-5|NA|TRBJ2-7
TGTGCCAGCAGTTCCTCCCATCTCGAGCAGTACTTC
CASSSSHLEQYF
>once|TRBV15|TRBD2|TRBJ2-7
TGTGCCACCAGCGCCGAATCGATACCACCGGGACTACGCTACGAGCAGTACTTC
CATSAESIPPGLRYEQYF
>NA|TRBV6-5|TRBD1|TRBJ1-5
TGTGCCAGCAGACGGGGACAGGGGAGCAATCAGCCCCAGCATTTT
CASRRGQGSNQPQHF
>NA|TRBV28|NA|TRBJ1-5
TGTGCCAGCAGTTTATCAGGAAATCAGCCCCAGCATTTT
CASSLSGNQPQHF
>NA|TRBV6-6|NA|TRBJ1-6
TGTGCCAGCAGTTCCTCTCAACGGTCACCCCTCCACTTT
CASSSSQRSPLHF
>NA|TRBV9|NA|TRBJ1-2
TGTGCCAGCAGCCCCCAGAGCCTTAGAGGGACAGGCTACACCTTC
CASSPQSLRGTGYTF
>NA|TRBV28|NA|TRBJ2-7
TGTGCCAGCAGTTTGGCGGATCGGTACGTGTACGAGCAGTACTTC
CASSLADRYVYEQYF
>NA|TRBV7-6|NA|TRBJ2-1
TGTGCCAGCAGCTTAGGGAGCGGGCCCTACAATGAGCAGTTCTTC
CASSLGSGPYNEQFF
>once|TRBV18|TRBD1|TRBJ1-1
TGTGCCAGCTCACTTCCGGGACAGGGGGCTCGGGGGGCTTTCTTT
CASSLPGQGARGAFF
>once|TRBV19|NA|TRBJ1-6
TGTGCCAGTAGCCCTCCGGGCCGTAATCCCCTCCACTTT
CASSPPGRNPLHF
>NA|TRBV5-1|TRBD2|TRBJ2-1
TGCGCCAGCAGCTTAGACGACCCCGGGACTAGAGCCTACAATGAGCAGTTCTTC
CASSLDDPGTRAYNEQFF
>NA|TRBV15|TRBD1|TRBJ1-1
TGTGCCACCAGCAGAGGGCGGGGACAGAAGTCGGGGAACACTGAAGCTTTCTTT
CATSRGRGQKSGNTEAFF
>once|TRBV7-9|NA|TRBJ2-1
TGTGCCAGCAGCTTAGTAAACTACAATGAGCAGTTCTTC
CASSLVNYNEQFF
>NA|TRBV6-1|TRBD2|TRBJ2-7
TGTGCCAGCAGTGAACGCGCGGGAGGGCCGGGCGAGCAGTACTTC
CASSERAGGPGEQYF
>NA|TRBV9|NA|TRBJ2-5
TGTGCCAGCAGCGTAGATCCCGTGGGAGTGGAGACCCAGTACTTC
CASSVDPVGVETQYF
>NA|TRBV28|NA|TRBJ1-3
TGTGCCAGCCGAGAAGAGACGCTCCGCTCTGGAAACACCATATATTTT
CASREETLRSGNTIYF
>NA|TRBV13|TRBD2|TRBJ2-1
TGTGCCAGCAGCTTAGCGGGGTCTAGCGGGAAACAAGCTTTGAAGTTCTTC
CASSLAGSSGKQALKFF
>NA|TRBV6-5|NA|TRBJ2-1
TGTGCCAGCAACGGAGGGCCGTCCTACAATGAGCAGTTCTTC
CASNGGPSYNEQFF
>NA|TRBV29-1|NA|TRBJ2-5
TGCAGCGTTGTCCAGGGGGGGCAGGAGACCCAGTACTTC
CSVVQGGQETQYF